This T cell receptor (beta chain) derives from a study of graft-versus-host responses after intestinal transplantation. The wider study: Recipients got multivisceral, liver-intestinal, or isolated intestinal transplants. Study conclusions and caveats: GvH clones were found in recipient marrow; some appeared first in ileum or blood. Researchers found peak circulating GvH clone levels linked to early post-transplant HvG declines.

With regard to this clone: Its antigen is unidentified.

CDR3 length: 15 residues. Germline V gene lookup returns CDR1 SGHTA and CDR2 FQGTGA. Trimming removed 1 base at V and 2 bases at J, with 9 bases between. Sequencing was performed with immunoSEQ multiplex PCR; in TCRdb, only in-frame clones are kept and a portion is missing. The sample contains some 45,000 clones, just under 95% of which appear only once. The origin of this receptor is a human patient who received an intestinal transplant, so some T cells may come from the graft donor. The chain links TRBV7-3 to TRBJ2-1; no clear D. The sample here was PBMCs, taken more than 310 days after intestinal transplant. This CDR3 is CASSLRGSAYNEQFF. CDR3 DNA: TGTGCCAGCAGCTTAAGGGGATCCGCCTACAATGAGCAGTTCTTC.